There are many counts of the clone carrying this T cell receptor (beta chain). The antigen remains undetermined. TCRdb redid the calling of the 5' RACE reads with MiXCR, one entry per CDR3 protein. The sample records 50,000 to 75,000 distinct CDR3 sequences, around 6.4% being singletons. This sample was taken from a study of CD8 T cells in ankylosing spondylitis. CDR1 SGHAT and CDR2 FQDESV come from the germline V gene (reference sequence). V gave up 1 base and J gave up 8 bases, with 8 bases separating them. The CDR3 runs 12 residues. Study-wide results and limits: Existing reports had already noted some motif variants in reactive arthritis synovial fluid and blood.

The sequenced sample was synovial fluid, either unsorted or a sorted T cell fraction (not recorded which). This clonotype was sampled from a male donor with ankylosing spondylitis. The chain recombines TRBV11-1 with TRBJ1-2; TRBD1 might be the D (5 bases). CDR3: CASSLDRIGYTF. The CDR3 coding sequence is TGTGCCAGCAGCTTAGACAGGATCGGCTACACCTTC.